This TCR beta chain emerged from a study of cytomegalovirus exposure and HLA in healthy donors. Regarding the study as a whole: Rare TCR sequences dominated, though some public TCRs recurred in many donors.

The donors comprised healthy bone marrow donors. The PCR contained 60 Vbeta and 13 Jbeta primers. The assay was immunoSEQ multiplex PCR, and TCRdb's table has in-frame clones only and misses some. The table has a few hundred thousand clones, about 80% seen once. The CDR3 spans 17 residues. From germline, CDR1 is SGHRS and CDR2 YFSETQ. Remarks on this clone: The antigen is not known.

This sequence was found in an older woman in good health and CMV-seropositive. The sequenced sample consisted of PBMCs. The chain joins TRBV5-1 to TRBJ2-5; 14 nucleotides agree with TRBD2. The J call may not be correct, given that the DNA end is closer to TRBJ2-7. CDR3 sequence (DNA): TGCGCCAGCAGCACGAGACTAGCGGGAGGGGTTTCCTACGAGCAGTACTTC. This gives the protein CASSTRLAGGVSYEQYF.